A selection of T cell receptor beta chains follows, all from one sample in a study of blood T cell repertoires in COVID-19. Produced via immunoSEQ multiplex PCR; TCRdb's table is partial and in-frame only. The sample shows 150,000 to 200,000 clones, about four fifths of them seen only once. The material sequenced was peripheral blood. The origin of the receptors is a man in his sixties with acute or convalescent COVID-19. Each CDR3 is given with its conserved first and last residue. Each record gives: V gene, D gene, J gene, clone size, CDR3 DNA, CDR3 protein. D genes are given only for firm matches. Clone size is shown for a subset of rows, as once, few, many or a class of expanded clone.

V gene: TRBV6-5
D gene: NA
J gene: TRBJ1-2
clone size: NA
CDR3 DNA: TGTGCCAGCAGTCTCACTGGGGGCCCTAACTATGGCTACACCTTC
CDR3 protein: CASSLTGGPNYGYTF

V gene: TRBV19
D gene: TRBD2
J gene: TRBJ2-7
clone size: NA
CDR3 DNA: TGTGCCAGTAGTATTAGCGGGAGTTCTTACGAGCAGTACTTC
CDR3 protein: CASSISGSSYEQYF

V gene: TRBV18
D gene: TRBD1
J gene: TRBJ1-2
clone size: NA
CDR3 DNA: TGTGCCAGCTCACCACCTCTAGGAGGGGGCTCTGGCTACACCTTC
CDR3 protein: CASSPPLGGGSGYTF

V gene: TRBV7-9
D gene: NA
J gene: TRBJ2-7
clone size: NA
CDR3 DNA: TGTGCCAGCAGCTTATTAGGGGGTTCAGGGCAGTACTTC
CDR3 protein: CASSLLGGSGQYF

V gene: TRBV4-2
D gene: NA
J gene: TRBJ1-6
clone size: NA
CDR3 DNA: TGTGCCAGCAGCCAAGAGGTGTCGGGGAATTCACCCCTCCACTTT
CDR3 protein: CASSQEVSGNSPLHF

V gene: TRBV7-9
D gene: TRBD1
J gene: TRBJ1-5
clone size: once
CDR3 DNA: TGTGCCAGCAGCTTAGGAGAGACGACAGGGGATACCAATCAGCCCCAGCATTTT
CDR3 protein: CASSLGETTGDTNQPQHF

V gene: TRBV25-1
D gene: NA
J gene: TRBJ2-2
clone size: NA
CDR3 DNA: TGTGCCAGCGGGGGCATCACCGGGGAGCTGTTTTTT
CDR3 protein: CASGGITGELFF

V gene: TRBV19
D gene: TRBD1
J gene: TRBJ1-2
clone size: NA
CDR3 DNA: TGTGCCAGTAGTACCCGGACAGGGGGGTATCGCGGCTACACCTTC
CDR3 protein: CASSTRTGGYRGYTF

V gene: TRBV6-5
D gene: TRBD1
J gene: TRBJ2-2
clone size: NA
CDR3 DNA: TGTGCCAGCAGAGGACAGGTGGGGAACACCGGGGAGCTGTTTTTT
CDR3 protein: CASRGQVGNTGELFF

V gene: TRBV15
D gene: TRBD1
J gene: TRBJ1-5
clone size: NA
CDR3 DNA: TGTGCCACCAGCAGAGGACAGGGGAATCAGCCCCAGCATTTT
CDR3 protein: CATSRGQGNQPQHF

V gene: TRBV10-3
D gene: NA
J gene: TRBJ1-6
clone size: NA
CDR3 DNA: TGTGCCATCAGCATGAAACCGGGAGGGCATAATTCACCCCTCCACTTT
CDR3 protein: CAISMKPGGHNSPLHF

V gene: TRBV27
D gene: NA
J gene: TRBJ2-1
clone size: once
CDR3 DNA: TGTGCCAGCCGTTATAGCGGAGGTGAGCAGTTCTTC
CDR3 protein: CASRYSGGEQFF

V gene: TRBV15
D gene: NA
J gene: TRBJ1-2
clone size: NA
CDR3 DNA: TGTGCCACCAGCAGAGATACCCAGTATGGCTACACCTTC
CDR3 protein: CATSRDTQYGYTF

V gene: TRBV19
D gene: TRBD1
J gene: TRBJ1-3
clone size: few
CDR3 DNA: TGTGCCAGTAGAGTAAAAAACCAGGGGGCGAGAGGAAACACCATATATTTT
CDR3 protein: CASRVKNQGARGNTIYF

V gene: TRBV5-1
D gene: NA
J gene: TRBJ2-1
clone size: NA
CDR3 DNA: TGCGCCAGCAGCTTGAGCCTGAGCTCCTACAATGAGCAGTTCTTC
CDR3 protein: CASSLSLSSYNEQFF

V gene: TRBV19
D gene: NA
J gene: TRBJ1-1
clone size: NA
CDR3 DNA: TGTGCCAGTAGTGTTCTGGGACAAAAGAACACTGAAGCTTTCTTT
CDR3 protein: CASSVLGQKNTEAFF

V gene: TRBV18
D gene: NA
J gene: TRBJ2-2
clone size: once
CDR3 DNA: TGTGCCAGCTCACCTCACCAGGCTAACACCGGGGAGCTGTTTTTT
CDR3 protein: CASSPHQANTGELFF

V gene: TRBV9
D gene: NA
J gene: TRBJ2-2
clone size: NA
CDR3 DNA: TGTGCCAGCAGCGTAGGGCCGGGGGGCCTCACCGGGGAGCTGTTTTTT
CDR3 protein: CASSVGPGGLTGELFF

V gene: TRBV12-5
D gene: NA
J gene: TRBJ1-1
clone size: NA
CDR3 DNA: TGTGCTAGTGGTTTGGTCAGGGTTATGAACACTGAAGCTTTCTTT
CDR3 protein: CASGLVRVMNTEAFF

V gene: TRBV3-1/TRBV3-2
D gene: NA
J gene: TRBJ2-3
clone size: NA
CDR3 DNA: TGTGCCAGCAGCCAAGCGGGGAGCACAGATACGCAGTATTTT
CDR3 protein: CASSQAGSTDTQYF

V gene: TRBV27
D gene: NA
J gene: TRBJ1-1
clone size: NA
CDR3 DNA: TGTGCCAGCAGTTCCAAAACCCCTCCTCAGGTAGGGAGGAACACTGAAGCTTTCTTT
CDR3 protein: CASSSKTPPQVGRNTEAFF